The entry below describes one T cell receptor beta chain. What this receptor recognizes is not known. Qualities for individual bases were not recorded, and no much larger clone is one base off. The CDR3 holds 17 amino acids from the cysteine to the phenylalanine. Left in the record is the CDR3 DNA by itself, 51 bases read in frame from the first base. According to the germline V gene (reference sequence), CDR1 reads DFQATT and CDR2 reads SNEGSKA. Cut back by 0 bases and 0 bases, the V and J ends lie 14 bases apart. The record originates from a study of Graves' ophthalmopathy and Graves' hyperthyroidism (dated by TCRdb to the late 2010s). Describing the broader study: Stable hyperthyroidism was defined as no progression to ophthalmopathy within 18 months of follow-up. An independent validation cohort comprised 18 to 20 hyperthyroidism patients and some 16 patients who later progressed from hyperthyroidism to ophthalmopathy. T-cell repertoires of thyroid tissue and blood were compared in over 5 hyperthyroidism patients. The study used TCR beta repertoire signatures to distinguish Graves' ophthalmopathy from Graves' hyperthyroidism and to predict progression to ophthalmopathy. To explore V-J signatures distinguishing ophthalmopathy from hyperthyroidism, a discovery set of 100 patients (fewer than 45 ophthalmopathy, some 55 stable hyperthyroidism) was enrolled. In total, 135 blood samples were TCR-sequenced: approximately 40 ophthalmopathy, under 80 hyperthyroidism and some 17 hyperthyroidism-to-ophthalmopathy patients. Following sample collection, hyperthyroidism patients were given methimazole at a starting dose of 30 mg daily, and ophthalmopathy patients were given high-dose intravenous methylprednisolone.

For repertoire sequencing, TCR beta CDR3 regions were amplified from RNA transcripts. The first round of RT-PCR was done with HTBI primers and the Qiagen OneStep RT-PCR kit, and was followed by a second round of multiplex PCR, then size selection and purification. Sequencing of the libraries was carried out on an Illumina HiSeq2000 in paired-end mode with 100 bp reads. The authors processed their data as follows. SOAPnuke was used for read processing, and reads with adapters, uncalled bases, a mean Phred below 15, or no exact constant-primer or identifier match were discarded. COPE v1.2.5 was used to merge high-quality paired reads. Unique nucleotide sequences were defined as clonotypes and aligned to IMGT TRB V, D and J references using MiTCR v1.1. Only V-J combinations with frequency above 0.0001 were analysed, covering around 99% of repertoires. For each V-J combination, a TCR clonal expansion and chaos score was defined as F50 clonal expansion divided by the chaos observed in the TCRdist matrix. Features were reduced by Welch's t-statistics and random forest to approximately 13 V-J combinations, which fed a naive Bayes classifier. The similarity between thyroid and blood repertoires was quantified using the Morisita-Horn index. The public reads were reanalyzed by TCRdb: fastp trimming at Q25, MiXCR alignment, in-frame beta chains only. One record per CDR3 amino acid sequence lists the most common genes and DNA. The authors' filters were not applied to this entry. This sample is represented by around 1.1 million distinct CDR3 sequences; about 40% of them were singletons. The ten largest clones add up to 11% of the sample.

Patients with hyperthyroidism were aged 18 to 65 years, had been newly diagnosed, and had a disease duration of less than 2 months. Patients with other autoimmune diseases, uncontrolled infections, pregnancy or lactation were excluded. Diagnosis was based on clinical symptoms, serum thyroxine, TRAb, thyroid ultrasound and orbital computed tomography. Total RNA was extracted using Trizol reagent, and RNA quality was checked on an Agilent 2100 Bioanalyzer. Broader findings and caveats from the paper: In validation, the model predicted ophthalmopathy progression with more than 70% sensitivity and around 72% specificity; roughly 11 predicted patients were CT-confirmed with GO in a median of about 6.1 months. The 13-signature model separated ophthalmopathy from stable hyperthyroidism with roughly 88% sensitivity and 81.08% specificity in cross-validation, and 80%/75% in the test set. Sample size was not statistically predetermined, and group allocation was not concealed from the investigators. Most of the expanded thyroid clonotypes with a frequency above 0.001 were also detected in blood, and it was suggested that the thyroid immune response may be reflected by blood repertoires.

Sequenced input: peripheral blood or thyroid tissue (not recorded which). The chain was built from TRBV20-1 and TRBJ1-4; the D segment cannot be called with confidence. The receptor comes from an adult man with Graves' hyperthyroidism. The CDR3 corresponds to CSARDFYSGTTNEKLFF. The DNA reads as follows: TGCAGTGCTAGAGATTTCTATTCGGGGACAACTAATGAAAAACTGTTTTTT.